Sequencing of this TCR beta chain was carried out in a study of identical twins. About this clonotype: What it recognizes is unknown.

MiXCR, run by TCRdb on the 5' RACE reads, gives a single entry per CDR3 protein. The sample carries 700,000 or so distinct CDR3 sequences, about 20% recorded once. Regarding the study as a whole: With beta out-of-frame sequences, excess sharing by twins was weaker.

CDR3 length: 16 residues. V lost 6 bases and J lost 2, with 18 bases in between. The sample was also reused in another study, on T cells expressing NK-cell markers.

The sequencing sample was made of PBMCs. This TCR was sampled from a woman between 18 and 29 years old in good health. The chain couples TRBV12-3 or TRBV12-4 to TRBJ2-3, with unresolved D. The CDR3 loop is CASSSLPPAPTDTQYF. CDR3 bases: TGTGCCAGCAGCTCTCTGCCCCCGGCCCCCACAGATACGCAGTATTTT.